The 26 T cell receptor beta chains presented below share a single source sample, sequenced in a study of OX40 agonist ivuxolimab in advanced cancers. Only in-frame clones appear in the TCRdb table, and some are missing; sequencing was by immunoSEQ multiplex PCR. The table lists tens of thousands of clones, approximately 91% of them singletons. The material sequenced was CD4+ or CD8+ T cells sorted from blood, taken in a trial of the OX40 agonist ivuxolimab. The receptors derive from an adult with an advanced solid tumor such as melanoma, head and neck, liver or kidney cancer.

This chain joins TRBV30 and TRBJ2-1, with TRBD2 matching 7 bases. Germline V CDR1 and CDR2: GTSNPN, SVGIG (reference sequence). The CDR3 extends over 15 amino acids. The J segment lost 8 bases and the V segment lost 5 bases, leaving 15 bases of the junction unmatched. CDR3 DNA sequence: TGTGCCTGGGTCCTAGCGGACCCTCTTTATGATGAGCAGTTCTTC. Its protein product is CAWVLADPLYDEQFF.

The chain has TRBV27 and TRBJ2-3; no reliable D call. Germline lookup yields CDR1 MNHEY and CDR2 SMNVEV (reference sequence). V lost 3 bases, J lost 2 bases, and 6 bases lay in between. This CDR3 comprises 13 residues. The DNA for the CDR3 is TGTGCCAGCAGTTTCACGTTCACAGATACGCAGTATTTT. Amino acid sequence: CASSFTFTDTQYF.

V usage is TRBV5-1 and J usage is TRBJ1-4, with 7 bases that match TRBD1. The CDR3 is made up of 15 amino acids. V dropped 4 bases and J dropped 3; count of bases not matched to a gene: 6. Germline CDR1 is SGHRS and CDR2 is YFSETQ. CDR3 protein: CASSRDRAANEKLFF. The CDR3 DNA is TGCGCCAGCAGCAGAGACAGGGCAGCTAATGAAAAACTGTTTTTT.

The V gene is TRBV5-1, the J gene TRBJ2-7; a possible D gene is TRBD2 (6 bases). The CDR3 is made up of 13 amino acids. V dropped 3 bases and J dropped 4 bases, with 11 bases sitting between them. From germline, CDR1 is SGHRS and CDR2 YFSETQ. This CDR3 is CASSWGDGYEQYF. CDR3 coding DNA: TGCGCCAGCAGCTGGGGGGACGGGTACGAGCAGTACTTC.

The CDR3, as DNA: TGTGCCAGCAGGACAGGAGAGAACACTGAAGCTTTCTTT. It encodes CASRTGENTEAFF. The chain recombines TRBV2 with TRBJ1-1, with D perhaps matching TRBD1 (6 bases). V shed 6 bases and J shed 1 base, with 9 bases lying between them. CDR1 is SNHLY and CDR2 is FYNNEI in the germline V gene. The CDR3 length is 13 residues.

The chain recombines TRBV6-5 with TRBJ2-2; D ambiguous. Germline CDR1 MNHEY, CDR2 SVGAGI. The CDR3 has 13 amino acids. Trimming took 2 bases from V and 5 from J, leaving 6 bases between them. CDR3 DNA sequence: TGTGCCAGCAGTTACGTAAGGACCGGGGAGCTGTTTTTT. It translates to CASSYVRTGELFF.

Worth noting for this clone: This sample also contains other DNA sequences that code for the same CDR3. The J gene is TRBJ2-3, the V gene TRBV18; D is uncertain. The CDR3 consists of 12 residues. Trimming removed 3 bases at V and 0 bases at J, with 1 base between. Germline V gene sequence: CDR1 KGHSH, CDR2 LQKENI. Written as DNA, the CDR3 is TGTGCCAGCTCACCTAGCACAGATACGCAGTATTTT. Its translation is CASSPSTDTQYF.

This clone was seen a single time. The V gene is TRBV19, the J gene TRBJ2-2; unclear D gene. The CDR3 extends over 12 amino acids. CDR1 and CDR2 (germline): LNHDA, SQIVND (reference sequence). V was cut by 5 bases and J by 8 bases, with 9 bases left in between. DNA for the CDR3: TGTGCCAGTAGTTACTTCGGGGGGGAGCTGTTTTTT. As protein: CASSYFGGELFF.

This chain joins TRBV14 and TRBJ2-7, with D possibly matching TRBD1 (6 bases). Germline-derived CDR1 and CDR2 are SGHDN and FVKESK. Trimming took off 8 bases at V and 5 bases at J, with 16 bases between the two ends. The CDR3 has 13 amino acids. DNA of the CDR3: TGTGCCAGCTCCCCGCGAGACAGGAACGAGCAGTACTTC. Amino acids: CASSPRDRNEQYF.

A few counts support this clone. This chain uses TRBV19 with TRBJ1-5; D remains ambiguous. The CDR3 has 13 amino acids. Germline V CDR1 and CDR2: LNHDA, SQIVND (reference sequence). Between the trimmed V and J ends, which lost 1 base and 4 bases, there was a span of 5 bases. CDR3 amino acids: CASSIAGNQPQHF. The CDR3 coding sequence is TGTGCCAGTAGTATAGCTGGGAATCAGCCCCAGCATTTT.

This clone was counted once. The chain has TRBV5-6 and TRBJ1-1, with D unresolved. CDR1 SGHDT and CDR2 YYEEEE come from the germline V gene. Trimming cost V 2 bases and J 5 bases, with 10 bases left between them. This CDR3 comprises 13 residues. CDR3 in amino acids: CASSFSGRTEAFF. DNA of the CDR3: TGTGCCAGCAGCTTCTCCGGGAGGACTGAAGCTTTCTTT.

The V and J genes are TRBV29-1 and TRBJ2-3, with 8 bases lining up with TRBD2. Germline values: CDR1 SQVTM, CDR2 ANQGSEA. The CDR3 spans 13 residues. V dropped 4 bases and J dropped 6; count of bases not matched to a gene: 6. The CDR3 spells CSVGSGDRDTQYF. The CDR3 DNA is TGCAGCGTTGGTAGCGGGGATAGGGATACGCAGTATTTT.

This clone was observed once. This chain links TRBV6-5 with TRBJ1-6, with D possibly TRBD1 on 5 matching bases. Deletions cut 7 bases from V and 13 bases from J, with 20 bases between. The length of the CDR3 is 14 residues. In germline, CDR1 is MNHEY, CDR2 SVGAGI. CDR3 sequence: CASTGVGALEPLHF. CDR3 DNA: TGTGCCAGCACCGGGGTTGGGGCGTTGGAGCCCCTCCACTTT.

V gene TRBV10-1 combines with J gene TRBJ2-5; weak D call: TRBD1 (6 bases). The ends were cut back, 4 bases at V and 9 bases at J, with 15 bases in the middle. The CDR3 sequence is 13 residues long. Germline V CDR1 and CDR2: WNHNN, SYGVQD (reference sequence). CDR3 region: CASSGWAGQPQYF. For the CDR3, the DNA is TGCGCCAGCAGTGGATGGGCAGGACAGCCCCAGTACTTC.

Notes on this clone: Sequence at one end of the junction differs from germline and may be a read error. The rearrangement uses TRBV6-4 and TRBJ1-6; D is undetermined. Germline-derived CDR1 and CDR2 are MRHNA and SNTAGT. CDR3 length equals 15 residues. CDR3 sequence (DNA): TGTGCCAGCAGTGACTCCGGGTTCTATGATTCACCCCTCCACTTT. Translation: CASSDSGFYDSPLHF.

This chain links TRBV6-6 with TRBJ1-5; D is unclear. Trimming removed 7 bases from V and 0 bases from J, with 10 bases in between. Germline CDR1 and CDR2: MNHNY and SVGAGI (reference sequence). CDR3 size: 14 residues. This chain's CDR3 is CASTLTDSNQPQHF. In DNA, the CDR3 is TGTGCCAGCACCCTGACGGATAGCAATCAGCCCCAGCATTTT.

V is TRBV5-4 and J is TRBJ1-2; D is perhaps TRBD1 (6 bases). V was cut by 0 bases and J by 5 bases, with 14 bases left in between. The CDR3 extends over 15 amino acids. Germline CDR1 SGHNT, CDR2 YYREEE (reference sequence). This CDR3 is CASSLEVGGRYGYTF. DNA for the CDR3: TGTGCCAGCAGCTTGGAGGTGGGGGGCCGATATGGCTACACCTTC.

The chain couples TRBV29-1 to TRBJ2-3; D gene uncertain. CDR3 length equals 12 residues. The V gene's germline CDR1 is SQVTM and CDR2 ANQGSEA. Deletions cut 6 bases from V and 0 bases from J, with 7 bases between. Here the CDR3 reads CSVRASTDTQYF. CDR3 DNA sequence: TGCAGCGTACGGGCTAGCACAGATACGCAGTATTTT.

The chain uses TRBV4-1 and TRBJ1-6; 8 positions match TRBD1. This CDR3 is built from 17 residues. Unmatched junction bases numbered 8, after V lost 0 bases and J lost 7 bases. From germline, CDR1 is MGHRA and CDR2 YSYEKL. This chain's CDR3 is CASSQEVLQGGNSPLHF. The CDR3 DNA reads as TGCGCCAGCAGCCAAGAGGTGCTACAGGGGGGGAATTCACCCCTCCACTTT.

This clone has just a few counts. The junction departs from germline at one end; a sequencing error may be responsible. The CDR3 loop is CASSAEQGSDF. The CDR3 nucleotides read TGTGCCAGCAGCGCTGAGCAGGGTTCCGACTTC. The chain is built from TRBV6-1 and TRBJ2-7, with D perhaps TRBD1 (5 bases). Germline V gene lookup returns CDR1 MNHNS and CDR2 SASEGT. The CDR3 consists of 11 residues.

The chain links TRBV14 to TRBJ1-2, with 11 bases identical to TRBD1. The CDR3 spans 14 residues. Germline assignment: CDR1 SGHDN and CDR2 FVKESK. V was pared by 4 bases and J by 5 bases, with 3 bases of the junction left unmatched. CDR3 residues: CASSLRDRGYGYTF. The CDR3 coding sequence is TGTGCCAGCAGCCTCCGGGACAGGGGGTATGGCTACACCTTC.

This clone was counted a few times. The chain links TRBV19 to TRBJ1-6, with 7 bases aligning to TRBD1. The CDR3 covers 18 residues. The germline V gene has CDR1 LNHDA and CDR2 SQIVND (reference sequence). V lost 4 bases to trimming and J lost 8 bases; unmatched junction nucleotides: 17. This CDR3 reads CASSSRQGAAGRDSPLHF. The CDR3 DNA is TGTGCCAGTAGTAGCAGACAGGGAGCCGCGGGTCGCGATTCACCCCTCCACTTT.

In nucleotides, the CDR3 is TGTGCCAGCAGTGAAAGCCCTTACGCTAATTTGTGGCCCCAGCATTTT. This gives the protein CASSESPYANLWPQHF. The chain joins TRBV6-1 to TRBJ1-5, with D unresolved. The ends were cut back, 2 bases at V and 9 bases at J, with 20 bases in the middle. The CDR3 consists of 16 residues. From germline, CDR1 is MNHNS and CDR2 SASEGT.

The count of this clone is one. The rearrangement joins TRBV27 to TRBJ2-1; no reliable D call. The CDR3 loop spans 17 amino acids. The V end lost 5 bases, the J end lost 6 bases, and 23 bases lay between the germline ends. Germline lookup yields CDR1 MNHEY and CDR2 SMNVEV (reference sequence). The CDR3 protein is CASSPSGRVRAANEQFF. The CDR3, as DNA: TGTGCCAGCAGTCCCTCAGGCCGGGTCCGGGCCGCCAATGAGCAGTTCTTC.

CDR3 region: CARSRTGVRDQPQHF. CDR3 coding DNA: TGTGCCAGAAGCCGGACAGGGGTAAGGGATCAGCCCCAGCATTTT. This chain joins TRBV7-5 and TRBJ1-5; TRBD1, the D gene given by the table, was not confirmed from the DNA. TRBV7-5 is a pseudogene locus. The CDR3 runs to 15 residues.

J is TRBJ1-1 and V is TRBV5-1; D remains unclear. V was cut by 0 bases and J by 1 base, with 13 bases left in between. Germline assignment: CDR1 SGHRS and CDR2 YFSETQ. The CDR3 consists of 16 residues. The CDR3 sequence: CASSLAVPTRNTEAFF. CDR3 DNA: TGCGCCAGCAGCTTGGCCGTCCCGACCAGGAACACTGAAGCTTTCTTT.